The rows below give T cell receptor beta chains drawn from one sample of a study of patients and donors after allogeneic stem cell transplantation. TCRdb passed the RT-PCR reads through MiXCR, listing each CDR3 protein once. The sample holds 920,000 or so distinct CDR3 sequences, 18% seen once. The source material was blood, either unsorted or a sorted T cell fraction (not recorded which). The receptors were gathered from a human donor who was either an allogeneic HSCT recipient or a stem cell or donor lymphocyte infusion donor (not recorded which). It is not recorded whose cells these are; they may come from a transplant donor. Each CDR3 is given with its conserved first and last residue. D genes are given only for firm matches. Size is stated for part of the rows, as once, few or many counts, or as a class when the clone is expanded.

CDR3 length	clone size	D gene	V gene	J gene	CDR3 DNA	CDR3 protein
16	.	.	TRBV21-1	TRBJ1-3	TGTGCCAGCAGCAAAACTAGCGGGCTCTCTGGAAACACCATATATTTT	CASSKTSGLSGNTIYF
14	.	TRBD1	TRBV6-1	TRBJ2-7	TGTGCCAGCGTACGGGACAGGGCTTCCTACGAGCAGTACTTC	CASVRDRASYEQYF
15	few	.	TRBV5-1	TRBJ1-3	TGCGCCAGCAGTTCGGACGCTTCCTCTGGAAACACCATATATTTT	CASSSDASSGNTIYF
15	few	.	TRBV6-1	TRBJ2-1	TGTGCCAGCGGATGGACAGAACCCCCCTACAATGAGCAGTTCTTC	CASGWTEPPYNEQFF
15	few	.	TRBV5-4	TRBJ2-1	TGTGCCAGCAGTGAGGGATCCTACTCCTACAATGAGCAGTTCTTC	CASSEGSYSYNEQFF
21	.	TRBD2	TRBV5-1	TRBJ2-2	TGCGCCAGCAGCTTCCCTCTGACTAGCGGGGGGACCCGTCTGAACACCGGGGAGCTGTTTTTT	CASSFPLTSGGTRLNTGELFF
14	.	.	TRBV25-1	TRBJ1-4	TGTGCCACCATGGACAGAGCAACTAATGAAAAACTGTTTTTT	CATMDRATNEKLFF
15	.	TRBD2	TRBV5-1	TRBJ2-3	TGCGCCAGCGCCTCGGCGGGAGGAGTCGAAGATACGCAGTATTTT	CASASAGGVEDTQYF
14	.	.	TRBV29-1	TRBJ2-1	TGCAGCGTTGAGAGGGACTCCGGTTTTGGTGAGCAGTTCTTC	CSVERDSGFGEQFF
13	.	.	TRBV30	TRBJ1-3	TGTGCCTGGAGCAGGGGTTCTGGAAACACCATATATTTT	CAWSRGSGNTIYF
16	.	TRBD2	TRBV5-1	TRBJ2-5	TGCGCCAGCAGCTTGGCCCCTAGCGGGGGTCGGGAGACCCAGTACTTC	CASSLAPSGGRETQYF
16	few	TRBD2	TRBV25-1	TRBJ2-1	TGTGCCAGCAGTGAATTCAAAGCGGGAGAGGTCAGTGAGCAGTTCTTC	CASSEFKAGEVSEQFF
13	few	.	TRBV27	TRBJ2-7	TGTGCCAGCAGTATTACACGCTCCTACGAGCAGTACTTC	CASSITRSYEQYF
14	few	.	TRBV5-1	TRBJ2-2	TGCGCCAGCACCCCGAGCGGGAACACCGGGGAGCTGTTTTTT	CASTPSGNTGELFF
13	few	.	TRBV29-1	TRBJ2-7	TGCAGCGTTGAGTTGGACAGATCCTACGAGCAGTACTTC	CSVELDRSYEQYF
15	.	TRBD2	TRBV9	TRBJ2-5	TGTGCCAGCAGCGTAGGGAGCGGGGGAACGGTGACCCAGTACTTC	CASSVGSGGTVTQYF
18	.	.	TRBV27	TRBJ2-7	TGTGCCAGCAGCCTGATCCCCCCGACACGCTCGAGCTCCTACGAGCAGTACTTC	CASSLIPPTRSSSYEQYF
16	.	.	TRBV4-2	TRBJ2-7	TGTGCCAGCAGCCAAAGTGCCGCGCCCCTCTCCTACGAGCAGTACTTC	CASSQSAAPLSYEQYF
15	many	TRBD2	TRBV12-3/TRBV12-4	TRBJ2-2	TGTGCCAGCAGCTTACTAGCGGCGAACACCGGGGAGCTGTTTTTT	CASSLLAANTGELFF
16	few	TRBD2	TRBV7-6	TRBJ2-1	TGTGCCAGCAGCCCCCGCCGGCTAGCGGGAGTTAATGAGCAGTTCTTC	CASSPRRLAGVNEQFF
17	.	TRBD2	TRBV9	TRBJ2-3	TGTGCCAGCAGCGCTGGGACTAGCGGGAAAGACGCAGATACGCAGTATTTT	CASSAGTSGKDADTQYF
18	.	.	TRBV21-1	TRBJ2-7	TGTGCCAGCAGCACCCGCGAGGTGGTAGCGGGAGGGCCTAACGAGCAGTACTTC	CASSTREVVAGGPNEQYF
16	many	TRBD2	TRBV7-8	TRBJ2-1	TGTGCCAGCAGCTTAGCGCACGTTTCTAGCGGGAATGAGCAGTTCTTC	CASSLAHVSSGNEQFF
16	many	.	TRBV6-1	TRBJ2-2	TGTGCCAGCAGGTTCCAGTGGGGTTGGAACACCGGGGAGCTGTTTTTT	CASRFQWGWNTGELFF
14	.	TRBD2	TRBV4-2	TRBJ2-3	TGTGCCAGCAGCCTAGAAGCGGGGGGATTGACGCAGTATTTT	CASSLEAGGLTQYF
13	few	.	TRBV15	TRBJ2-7	TGTGCCACCAGCAGAGACCAGGGTCGCGAGCAGTACTTC	CATSRDQGREQYF
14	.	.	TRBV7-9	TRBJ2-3	TGTGCCAGCAGCCTAGACATCTCCACAGATACGCAGTATTTT	CASSLDISTDTQYF